This T cell receptor beta chain was identified in a study of blood T cell repertoires in COVID-19. The germline V gene encodes CDR1 SGHNT and CDR2 YYREEE (reference sequence). Trimming took off 3 bases at V and 7 bases at J, with 11 bases between the two ends. This CDR3 comprises 12 residues. Everyone who took part was about 18 to 90 years old, and they came from some 23 US areas. Participants' own reports of clinical history determined their cohort assignment. No more than 2 weeks before study entry, exposed participants had met a case of COVID-19. Sequencing was performed with immunoSEQ multiplex PCR; in TCRdb, only in-frame clones are kept and a portion is missing. The profile covers 200,000 to 250,000 clones, with 90% appearing a single time and about 16% taken by the ten largest.

Sequences were obtained from PBMCs or T cells enriched from blood (not recorded which). This clonotype was sampled from a man younger than 40 who had been exposed to COVID-19. The V gene is TRBV5-4, the J gene TRBJ2-7, with D perhaps matching TRBD1 (5 bases). The DNA for the CDR3 is TGTGCCAGCAGCTGGGGCGCTACGGAGCAGTACTTC. It encodes CASSWGATEQYF.